These 26 T cell receptor beta chains were all obtained from the same sample, sequenced in a study of cytotoxic CD8 clonotypes in ibrutinib-treated CLL. Only in-frame clones appear in the TCRdb table, and some are missing; sequencing was by immunoSEQ multiplex PCR. The sample holds more than 85,000 clones, approximately 82% seen once. The input for sequencing was PBMCs, taken after 12 months of ibrutinib treatment. The receptor source for this set is a human donor with chronic lymphocytic leukemia.

This clone was observed a few times. This chain joins TRBV4-3 and TRBJ2-2; D not certain. The V and J ends lost 2 bases and 2 bases respectively, with 9 bases between them. This CDR3 comprises 15 residues. Germline lookup yields CDR1 LGHNA and CDR2 YSLEER. CDR3: CASSQFNANTGELFF. The CDR3, as DNA: TGCGCCAGCAGCCAATTTAATGCTAACACCGGGGAGCTGTTTTTT.

This chain links TRBV5-5 with TRBJ1-2, with D perhaps TRBD1 (6 bases). V lost 4 bases and J 6 bases, leaving 22 bases between the germline ends. This CDR3 is built from 16 residues. Germline loops: CDR1 SGHKS, CDR2 YYEKEE (reference sequence). CDR3 loop: CASSRGGTSLSDGYTF. The DNA for the CDR3 is TGTGCCAGCAGCAGGGGTGGGACATCTCTCTCTGATGGCTACACCTTC.

The chain uses TRBV7-3 and TRBJ2-3; 8 positions agree with TRBD1. J was trimmed by 4 bases and V by 5 bases; bases with no gene match: 11. Germline assignment: CDR1 SGHTA and CDR2 FQGTGA. The CDR3 has 16 amino acids. Here the CDR3 reads CASSLSGGGVADTQYF. The CDR3, as DNA: TGTGCCAGCAGCCTCTCAGGGGGCGGGGTGGCAGATACGCAGTATTTT. The variable domain in full, completed from reference TRBV7-3 and TRBJ2-3, reads GAGVSQTPSNKVTEKGKYVELRCDPISGHTALYWYRQSLGQGPEFLIYFQGTGAADDSGLPNDRFFAVRPEGSVSTLKIQRTERGDSAVYLCASSLSGGGVADTQYFGPGTRLTVL.

Concerning this clone: A read error may produce the germline difference seen at one junction end. The J gene is TRBJ2-7, the V gene TRBV27; D is uncertain. The CDR3 has 11 residues. Germline V gene lookup returns CDR1 MNHEY and CDR2 SMNVEV (reference sequence). CDR3 in amino acids: CASSLSYEQYF. The CDR3 coding sequence is TGTGCCAGCAGTCTATCCTACGAGCAGTACTTC.

CDR3 nucleotides: TGTGCCAGCAGCAGGGGACAGGGAAACTATGGCTACACCTTC. It yields the protein CASSRGQGNYGYTF. The chain employs TRBV27 and TRBJ1-2; TRBD1 agrees at 9 bases. Germline V gene data show CDR1 as MNHEY and CDR2 as SMNVEV (reference sequence). The CDR3 totals 14 residues. V lost 6 bases and J lost 2; bases outside the gene matches: 4.

With regard to this clone: This CDR3 is also generated by other DNA sequences in the sample. The chain recombines TRBV7-9 with TRBJ2-5, with D possibly TRBD2 on 5 matching bases. V was pared by 2 bases and J by 4 bases, with 8 bases between. CDR1 SEHNR and CDR2 FQNEAQ come from the germline V gene (reference sequence). CDR3 length: 13 amino acids. The DNA for the CDR3 is TGTGCCAGCAGCTTATCCGGAGGAGAGACCCAGTACTTC. This sequence encodes CASSLSGGETQYF.

The gene calls are TRBV9 and TRBJ1-5; 8 bases agree with TRBD1. The CDR3 runs to 13 residues. Germline CDR1 and CDR2: SGDLS and YYNGEE. Germline trimming cut 2 bases from V and 5 bases from J; bases unmatched to any gene: 0. CDR3 amino acids: CASSVTGDQPQHF. CDR3 sequence (DNA): TGTGCCAGCAGCGTGACAGGGGATCAGCCCCAGCATTTT.

The V call is TRBV6-5, the J call TRBJ1-6; maybe TRBD1 (6 bases). The V and J ends lost 6 bases and 7 bases respectively, with 13 bases between them. The CDR3 contains 14 residues. The germline V gene encodes CDR1 MNHEY and CDR2 SVGAGI. The CDR3, as DNA: TGTGCCAGCAGAAAGGGACATCCCAATTCACCCCTCCACTTT. Translated, it gives CASRKGHPNSPLHF.

The chain recombines TRBV25-1 with TRBJ2-5; no reliable D call. The V gene's germline CDR1 is MGHDK and CDR2 SYGVNS. The CDR3 totals 15 residues. The ends were cut back, 1 base at V and 0 bases at J, with 9 bases in the middle. CDR3 sequence reads: CASSEWLGNQETQYF. The DNA of the CDR3 is TGTGCCAGCAGTGAATGGTTGGGCAACCAAGAGACCCAGTACTTC.

This chain joins TRBV2 and TRBJ1-4; D unclear. CDR1 is SNHLY, CDR2 FYNNEI, per germline. This CDR3 has 15 amino acids. Between the trimmed V and J ends, which lost 4 bases and 8 bases, there was a span of 17 bases. The DNA of the CDR3 is TGTGCCAGCAGTGCGAGTAGGTTAGCTGGGGAAAAACTGTTTTTT. The encoded protein is CASSASRLAGEKLFF.

The rearrangement links TRBV7-8 to TRBJ1-2; D remains ambiguous. CDR3 length equals 13 residues. CDR1 SGHVS and CDR2 FQNEAQ come from the germline V gene. V shed 6 bases and J shed 3 bases, with 11 bases lying between them. The CDR3 nucleotides read TGTGCCAGCAGTATCGACGGCTACTATGGCTACACCTTC. Protein: CASSIDGYYGYTF.

V gene TRBV14 combines with J gene TRBJ2-7; D gene unclear. The length of the CDR3 is 16 residues. V was clipped by 0 bases and J by 3 bases, with 15 bases between them. CDR1 SGHDN and CDR2 FVKESK come from the germline V gene. CDR3 in amino acids: CASSQDFNSAIYEQYF. Written as DNA, the CDR3 is TGTGCCAGCAGCCAAGATTTCAACAGTGCGATCTACGAGCAGTACTTC.

The V gene is TRBV5-1, the J gene TRBJ1-2; 10 nucleotides align to TRBD1. The J segment lost 6 bases and the V segment lost 0 bases, leaving 5 bases of the junction unmatched. Per the germline V gene, CDR1 is SGHRS and CDR2 is YFSETQ. The CDR3 sequence is 15 residues long. CDR3 DNA sequence: TGCGCCAGCAGCTTGGTAGGGACAGGGGACCATGGCTACACCTTC. As protein: CASSLVGTGDHGYTF.

This chain connects TRBV29-1 to TRBJ1-1; D gene uncertain. This CDR3 has 11 amino acids. V was shortened by 5 bases and J by 7 bases, with 11 bases between the two germline ends. Germline loops: CDR1 SQVTM, CDR2 ANQGSEA. CDR3 region: CSVQNGVEAFF. The CDR3 DNA is TGCAGCGTTCAAAATGGGGTTGAAGCTTTCTTT.

This chain uses TRBV7-3 with TRBJ2-1; 9 positions agree with TRBD2. Germline-derived CDR1 and CDR2 are SGHTA and FQGTGA. The length of the CDR3 is 14 residues. The V segment lost 2 bases and the J segment 9 bases; nucleotides outside the gene matches: 5. The CDR3 coding sequence is TGTGCCAGCAGCTTACGGGTTAGCGGGGGTGAGCAGTTCTTC. Translating it yields CASSLRVSGGEQFF.

The chain is built from TRBV5-6 and TRBJ1-5; 8 positions agree with TRBD1. The CDR3 sequence is 19 residues long. The junction had 20 bases not matched to a gene; V was cut back by 6 bases and J by 3 bases. In germline, CDR1 is SGHDT, CDR2 YYEEEE. In DNA form, the CDR3 reads TGTGCCAGCACGAGGCAGGGGGCAGGGACATTTGGGATCAATCAGCCCCAGCATTTT. It yields the protein CASTRQGAGTFGINQPQHF.

The gene calls are TRBV28 and TRBJ2-1; 12 bases agree with TRBD2. The CDR3 covers 17 residues. V lost 6 bases to trimming and J lost 0 bases; unmatched junction nucleotides: 6. In germline, CDR1 is MDHEN, CDR2 SYDVKM. The CDR3 loop reads CASSSGLAGSSYNEQFF. As DNA, the CDR3 is TGTGCCAGCAGCTCAGGACTAGCGGGGAGCTCCTACAATGAGCAGTTCTTC.

The chain couples TRBV7-6 to TRBJ2-5; tentatively, D is TRBD2 (6 bases). The germline gives CDR1 SGHVS, CDR2 FNYEAQ. There are 13 residues in the CDR3. The V gene lost 1 base and the J gene lost 5 bases, with 8 bases spanning the gap. The CDR3 loop reads CASSLVGGETQYF. In DNA form, the CDR3 reads TGTGCCAGCAGCTTAGTAGGAGGGGAGACCCAGTACTTC.

The chain couples TRBV11-2 to TRBJ1-3; D perhaps matches TRBD1 (5 bases). CDR3 length: 15 amino acids. From germline, CDR1 is SGHAT and CDR2 FQNNGV. V dropped 3 bases and J dropped 0 bases, with 9 bases sitting between them. CDR3 sequence reads: CASSFGGLSGNTIYF. CDR3 bases: TGTGCCAGCAGCTTCGGGGGTCTCTCTGGAAACACCATATATTTT.

This chain links TRBV4-3 with TRBJ1-2; 9 bases are a match to TRBD1. Losses at the gene ends were 4 bases for V and 2 bases for J; bases not matched to a gene: 5. Looked up from germline, CDR1 is LGHNA and CDR2 is YSLEER. The CDR3 runs to 15 residues. DNA for the CDR3: TGCGCCAGCAGCCGTACCGGGACAGGGAACTATGGCTACACCTTC. As protein: CASSRTGTGNYGYTF.

This chain connects TRBV5-6 to TRBJ2-7; D may be TRBD1 (5 bases). This CDR3 region has 15 residues. Trimming shortened V by 2 bases and J by 5 bases, and 17 bases separated the two germline ends. Per germline, CDR1 SGHDT and CDR2 YYEEEE. CDR3 protein: CASSFSGRVGHEQYF. In nucleotides, the CDR3 is TGTGCCAGCAGCTTCTCTGGGCGAGTGGGGCACGAGCAGTACTTC.

This chain links TRBV7-3 with TRBJ2-5; possibly TRBD1 for D (6 bases). Looked up from germline, CDR1 is SGHTA and CDR2 is FQGTGA. The V end lost 5 bases, the J end lost 5 bases, and 18 bases lay between the germline ends. This CDR3 region has 15 residues. CDR3 sequence (DNA): TGTGCCAGCAGCGATACAGGGTCCTCGGGGGAGACCCAGTACTTC. Residues: CASSDTGSSGETQYF.

The chain carries TRBV5-5 and TRBJ1-1; 7 positions match TRBD1. CDR1 is SGHKS and CDR2 is YYEKEE in the germline V gene (reference sequence). CDR3 length: 16 amino acids. The V segment lost 2 bases and the J segment 0 bases; nucleotides outside the gene matches: 7. CDR3 sequence: CASSLGQALMNTEAFF. CDR3 DNA sequence: TGTGCCAGCAGCTTAGGACAGGCCTTAATGAACACTGAAGCTTTCTTT.

The V gene is TRBV9, the J gene TRBJ1-1; 7 bases are a match to TRBD1. From germline, CDR1 is SGDLS and CDR2 YYNGEE. Losses at the gene ends were 4 bases for V and 5 bases for J; bases not matched to a gene: 14. The CDR3 runs 16 residues. The CDR3 DNA sequence: TGTGCCAGCAGCCCCCAGGTAGGGGGCGTATCTACTGAAGCTTTCTTT. Its translation is CASSPQVGGVSTEAFF.

This chain links TRBV10-1 with TRBJ2-7; tentatively, D is TRBD1 or TRBD2 (5 bases each). Deletions cut 2 bases from V and 6 bases from J, with 11 bases between. CDR1 and CDR2 from the germline V gene are WNHNN and SYGVQD (reference sequence). This CDR3 spans 13 amino acids. The CDR3 loop is CASSEVRAGEQYF. CDR3 DNA sequence: TGCGCCAGCAGTGAGGTCAGGGCGGGCGAGCAGTACTTC.

The V and J genes are TRBV7-2 and TRBJ1-2; maybe TRBD1 (5 bases). The germline V gene encodes CDR1 SGHTA and CDR2 FQGNSA. The CDR3 runs 14 residues. The ends were cut back, 4 bases at V and 0 bases at J, with 9 bases in the middle. As DNA, the CDR3 is TGTGCCAGCAGCTCTCAGGGAGCTAACTATGGCTACACCTTC. It codes for CASSSQGANYGYTF.